The rows below give T cell receptor beta chains drawn from one sample of a study of blood T cell repertoires in COVID-19. Profiled with immunoSEQ multiplex PCR; TCRdb holds only in-frame clones, not every one. This sample yields 200,000 to 250,000 clones, of which 88% are seen a single time; less than 3.5% belongs to the top ten. The sequenced sample consisted of peripheral blood. These receptors were obtained from a woman in her sixties or seventies with acute or convalescent COVID-19. Both conserved end residues are part of each CDR3. A D gene is named only where the DNA matches it firmly. A row's size may be missing; if present it is once, few, many or a size class.

J gene	D gene	V gene	clone size	CDR3 protein	CDR3 DNA
TRBJ1-1	NA	TRBV30	NA	CAWSANFAEAFF	TGTGCCTGGAGTGCCAACTTCGCTGAAGCTTTCTTT
TRBJ2-4	TRBD1	TRBV27	NA	CASSPLGQALAKNIQYF	TGTGCCAGCAGTCCCCTCGGACAGGCGCTAGCCAAAAACATTCAGTACTTC
TRBJ2-5	TRBD2	TRBV5-1	NA	CASSQTSGRETQYF	TGCGCCAGCAGCCAGACTAGCGGGAGGGAGACCCAGTACTTC
TRBJ2-2	TRBD1	TRBV20-1	NA	CSASRGQGYTGELFF	TGCAGTGCTAGTCGGGGACAGGGGTACACCGGGGAGCTGTTTTTT
TRBJ2-6	NA	TRBV6-5	NA	CASSYGGSGANVLTF	TGTGCCAGCAGTTACGGAGGATCTGGGGCCAACGTCCTGACTTTC
TRBJ1-4	NA	TRBV3-1/TRBV3-2	NA	CASSQWGGMGEKLFF	TGTGCCAGCAGCCAATGGGGGGGAATGGGTGAAAAACTGTTTTTT
TRBJ2-2	NA	TRBV19	few	CASTGGVGGELFF	TGTGCCAGTACAGGCGGGGTTGGCGGGGAGCTGTTTTTT
TRBJ2-5	TRBD2	TRBV4-1	NA	CASSQDGLAVGETQYF	TGCGCCAGCAGCCAAGATGGACTAGCGGTCGGGGAGACCCAGTACTTC
TRBJ1-2	NA	TRBV5-1	few	CASSLRGTNQYTF	TGCGCCAGCAGCTTGAGGGGAACTAACCAATACACCTTC
TRBJ2-7	TRBD2	TRBV13	NA	CASSSLSGGARYEQYF	TGTGCCAGCAGCTCCCTTAGCGGGGGGGCGCGCTACGAGCAGTACTTC
TRBJ1-2	TRBD1	TRBV2	few	CASSEFDRVVSDGYTF	TGTGCCAGCAGTGAATTTGACAGGGTCGTGTCGGATGGCTACACCTTC
TRBJ2-1	TRBD2	TRBV18	NA	CASSPRLARNEQFF	TGTGCCAGCTCACCTCGACTAGCTCGGAATGAGCAGTTCTTC
TRBJ1-1	NA	TRBV4-1	once	CASSPRGGLVTEAFF	TGCGCCAGCAGCCCCAGGGGCGGGTTGGTCACTGAAGCTTTCTTT
TRBJ2-3	TRBD2	TRBV6-2/TRBV6-3	NA	CASTPQRLAGFPHTDTQYF	TGTGCCAGCACCCCACAAAGACTAGCGGGATTTCCCCACACAGATACGCAGTATTTT
TRBJ2-5	TRBD2	TRBV16	NA	CASSPSGNVAQETQYF	TGTGCCAGCAGCCCGAGCGGGAACGTCGCTCAAGAGACCCAGTACTTC
TRBJ1-2	NA	TRBV30	once	CAWTDLRAGGPNGYTF	TGTGCCTGGACCGATTTGAGGGCAGGAGGGCCCAATGGCTACACCTTC
TRBJ1-1	NA	TRBV9	NA	CASSVESGFDTEAFF	TGTGCCAGCAGCGTAGAGTCAGGATTTGACACTGAAGCTTTCTTT
TRBJ2-7	TRBD2	TRBV28	once	CASNLSGGRASYEQYF	TGTGCCAGCAATCTCTCGGGGGGGAGGGCCTCCTACGAGCAGTACTTC
TRBJ1-3	NA	TRBV4-1	NA	CASSQQLNTIYF	TGCGCCAGCAGCCAACAACTGAACACCATATATTTT
TRBJ1-2	NA	TRBV5-6	once	CASSLGQGKHGYTF	TGTGCCAGCAGCTTAGGGCAGGGGAAACATGGCTACACCTTC
TRBJ1-2	TRBD1	TRBV20-1	NA	CSASAGTGLKDGYTF	TGCAGTGCTAGTGCCGGGACAGGTTTGAAAGATGGCTACACCTTC
TRBJ2-7	TRBD2	TRBV27	NA	CASSLREGPYEQYF	TGTGCCAGCAGTTTGCGGGAGGGCCCCTACGAGCAGTACTTC
TRBJ2-3	TRBD2	TRBV7-2	NA	CASSQRVSGGGDTQYF	TGTGCCAGCAGCCAAAGGGTTAGCGGGGGGGGAGATACGCAGTATTTT
TRBJ2-1	NA	TRBV11-2	NA	CASSLNPESEQFF	TGTGCCAGCAGCTTAAATCCGGAGAGTGAGCAGTTCTTC
TRBJ2-5	TRBD2	TRBV7-2	NA	CASSPAPAGGQETQYF	TGTGCCAGCAGCCCCGCGCCAGCGGGAGGGCAAGAGACCCAGTACTTC
TRBJ1-1	NA	TRBV2	NA	CASSENVQGNTEAFF	TGTGCCAGCAGTGAAAACGTACAGGGGAACACTGAAGCTTTCTTT
TRBJ1-6	TRBD1	TRBV6-5	once	CASTSDRAENSPLHF	TGTGCCAGCACCTCGGACAGGGCCGAGAATTCACCCCTCCACTTT
TRBJ1-6	NA	TRBV9	NA	CASSVAAAGDGYNSPLHF	TGTGCCAGCAGCGTAGCTGCGGCAGGGGACGGCTATAATTCACCCCTCCACTTT
TRBJ2-4	NA	TRBV15	NA	CATSRGPPDGSKNIQYF	TGTGCCACCAGCAGGGGGCCACCCGACGGGTCCAAAAACATTCAGTACTTC